This T cell receptor beta chain was sequenced in a study of T-cell memory formation after mild COVID-19 (dated by TCRdb to the early 2020s). As for the study more broadly: TCR sequence clusters from the two donors were found to be largely donor specific. Longitudinal TCRalpha and TCRbeta repertoire sequencing tracked T-cell clones expanding and contracting after mild COVID-19 in a couple of donors. Two young, previously healthy adult volunteers made up the cohort, one male and one female. What the research found in general, with its limitations: Clones contracting from day 15 to 85 had balanced CD4/CD8 phenotypes, while a second wave expanding from day 15 to 37 was biased towards CD4+. Contracting CD4+ clones turned up mainly in the CM and EM memory subsets, whereas EMRA was where CD8+ clones were enriched. The second-wave clones that peaked on day 37 were not confirmed to be SARS-CoV-2 specific. The study included only a couple of mild cases, and larger cohorts that include severe cases with pre-infection samples were judged to be necessary. Some responding clones were detected in pre-infection memory, which suggested that pre-existing cross-reactive memory T cells had joined the SARS-CoV-2 response.

PBMCs were isolated by Ficoll-Paque density gradient centrifugation. Sequencing was performed on an Illumina NovaSeq 6000. TCRalpha and TCRbeta cDNA libraries were built by 5'RACE with constant-segment primers, adding sample barcodes and unique molecular identifiers. Trizol reagent was used to extract RNA from every sample. Amplification of the libraries took two PCR steps, and the second step added a second sample barcode plus Illumina TruSeq adapters. The libraries were sequenced on an Illumina NovaSeq using 2 x 150 bp paired-end reads. Under the source paper's analysis protocol: Reads were demultiplexed and collapsed into UMI-guided consensus sequences with migec v1.2.7. With mixcr v2.1.11, UMI consensuses were aligned to TRA and TRB V and J templates and assembled into clonotypes. A clonotype was counted as expanded or contracted only when both edgeR and NoisET called the clonotype significant, with the noise models trained on biological replicates. For edgeR calls, the cutoffs were a false discovery rate-adjusted p below 0.01 and a log2 fold-change threshold of 1. PCA with hierarchical clustering of max-normalized trajectories of the 1000 most abundant clonotypes was used as exploratory dynamics analysis. Separately sequenced CD4+ and CD8+ repertoires were used to assign the CD4 or CD8 phenotype of responding clones. TCRdb reprocessing: public reads trimmed at Q25 with fastp, clones called with MiXCR, in-frame beta chains kept. Each entry is one CDR3 protein sequence, shown with its most common DNA and genes. TCRdb, not the original authors, processed these V and J calls. This sample has 150,000 to 200,000 distinct CDR3 sequences in its table, and around a third of those were observed once. The ten largest clones add up to around 12% of the sample.

This clonotype occurred a few times. Its antigen has not been determined. Base qualities are missing; no much larger clone stands one base away. This receptor was obtained from an adult woman who had mild COVID-19 (a few samples of this study predate the infection). The sample titles of this study are shuffled in the database, so cell type and time point are left out; the donor was told from shared clones. Sequences were obtained from PBMCs or a T cell subset sorted from them (not recorded which).

The CDR3 region has the sequence CSAREAGSYTEAFF. The sequence in DNA is TGCAGTGCTAGAGAGGCAGGGTCTTACACTGAAGCTTTCTTT. The chain is assembled from TRBV20-1 and TRBJ1-1; TRBD1 is perhaps the D gene, given 5 matching bases. The trim is 0 bases for V and 3 bases for J, with a gap of 11 bases between the germline ends. From its cysteine to its phenylalanine, the CDR3 spans 14 amino acids. CDR3 DNA only is kept here, 42 bases in frame from base 1. Based on the germline V gene (reference sequence), the CDR1 and CDR2 sequences are DFQATT and SNEGSKA.